The 10 T cell receptor beta chains listed next were all sequenced from one sample in a study of blood T cell repertoires in COVID-19. TCRdb's copy holds only in-frame clones and misses some; the assay was immunoSEQ multiplex PCR. The sample includes about 200,000 clones, about 88% of them seen just once. Sequencing used PBMCs or T cells enriched from blood (not recorded which). The receptors here all came from a woman aged 40 to 50 in a cohort exposed to, infected with or recovered from COVID-19 (not recorded which).

The V gene is TRBV9, the J gene TRBJ1-2; the match to TRBD1 covers 8 bases. Trimming took 0 bases from V and 8 from J; bases not matched to a gene: 6. Germline V lookup: CDR1 SGDLS, CDR2 YYNGEE. This CDR3 spans 14 amino acids. The CDR3 protein is CASSVEDRGWGYTF. Written as DNA, the CDR3 is TGTGCCAGCAGCGTAGAAGACAGGGGATGGGGCTACACCTTC.

The CDR3 DNA is TGCGCCAGCAGCTTGGATAGGACTCAGGATGAGCAGTTCTTC. This codes for CASSLDRTQDEQFF. V gene TRBV5-1 combines with J gene TRBJ2-1; D is possibly TRBD2 (5 bases). The CDR3 is made up of 14 amino acids. Trimming removed 0 bases from V and 8 bases from J, with 12 bases in between. Germline loops: CDR1 SGHRS, CDR2 YFSETQ.

The chain carries TRBV7-2 and TRBJ1-5; possible D gene TRBD1, 5 bases. The CDR3 is made up of 15 amino acids. Germline CDR1 reads SGHTA; CDR2 reads FQGNSA. Trimming cost V 1 base and J 7 bases, with 14 bases left between them. The CDR3 DNA sequence: TGTGCCAGCAGCTTAGGGCAGGGATACAACCAGCCCCAGCATTTT. Translating gives CASSLGQGYNQPQHF.

This clone was seen a single time. V and J are TRBV13 and TRBJ1-3; D may be TRBD1 (5 bases). The germline V and J ends were trimmed by 11 bases and 0 bases, with 20 bases remaining between them. The CDR3 extends over 16 amino acids. Germline values: CDR1 PRHDT, CDR2 FYEKMQ (reference sequence). The CDR3 region has the DNA TGTGCCTCAGACTCGAGGCTTAGGGGCTCTGGAAACACCATATATTTT. Translating gives CASDSRLRGSGNTIYF. The complete variable domain, with remaining parts taken from reference TRBV13 and TRBJ1-3, reads AAGVIQSPRHLIKEKRETATLKCYPIPRHDTVYWYQQGPGQDPQFLISFYEKMQSDKGSIPDRFSAQQFSDYHSELNMSSLELGDSALYFCASDSRLRGSGNTIYFGEGSWLTVV.

This chain uses TRBV4-1 with TRBJ2-1; 8 bases agree with TRBD2. CDR1 MGHRA and CDR2 YSYEKL come from the germline V gene. J was trimmed by 4 bases and V by 4 bases; bases with no gene match: 9. CDR3 length: 16 residues. CDR3 loop: CASSRKPGTRYNEQFF. The CDR3 nucleotides are TGCGCCAGCAGCCGTAAGCCAGGGACTAGGTACAATGAGCAGTTCTTC.

The chain links TRBV9 to TRBJ2-7; TRBD2 matches 7 bases. CDR1 is SGDLS and CDR2 is YYNGEE in the germline V gene. The CDR3 is 15 amino acids. V lost 4 bases, J lost 1 base, and 8 bases stayed unmatched. The CDR3 sequence: CASSPEASGSYEQYF. The DNA for the CDR3 is TGTGCCAGCAGCCCGGAGGCTAGCGGTTCCTACGAGCAGTACTTC.

This rearrangement joins TRBV7-9 to TRBJ2-1; TRBD2 is a possible D gene (6 bases). Trimming pared 5 bases from V and 7 bases from J, leaving 15 bases between. Germline assignment: CDR1 SEHNR and CDR2 FQNEAQ (reference sequence). CDR3 size: 14 residues. The CDR3 spells CASSSRDLPNEQFF. The CDR3 bases are TGTGCCAGCAGCAGCCGGGACTTGCCAAATGAGCAGTTCTTC.

J is TRBJ1-2 and V is TRBV5-6, with no clear D. Germline values: CDR1 SGHDT, CDR2 YYEEEE. The V end was cut by 0 bases, the J end by 1 base, with 7 bases between. CDR3 length equals 14 residues. The DNA for the CDR3 is TGTGCCAGCAGCTTGGTGGCGGATAACTATGGCTACACCTTC. Translation: CASSLVADNYGYTF.

This clone was recorded once. The V gene is TRBV10-1, the J gene TRBJ2-3, with 12 bases identical to TRBD2. With 3 bases clipped from V and 0 bases from J, the junction kept 1 base outside the gene matches. Germline V gene data show CDR1 as WNHNN and CDR2 as SYGVQD (reference sequence). This CDR3 has 16 residues. DNA of the CDR3: TGCGCCAGCAGTGAACTAGCGGGAGGCAGCACAGATACGCAGTATTTT. Translated, it gives CASSELAGGSTDTQYF.

This clone rates as medium-sized. The rearrangement uses TRBV5-4 and TRBJ2-2; 7 bases are shared with TRBD1. Germline assignment: CDR1 SGHNT and CDR2 YYREEE (reference sequence). V shed 2 bases, J shed 9 bases, and the junction held 4 bases outside the gene matches. CDR3 size: 13 residues. CDR3 nucleotides: TGTGCCAGCAGCTTAGGGGGCACGTGGGAGCTGTTTTTT. Its translation: CASSLGGTWELFF.